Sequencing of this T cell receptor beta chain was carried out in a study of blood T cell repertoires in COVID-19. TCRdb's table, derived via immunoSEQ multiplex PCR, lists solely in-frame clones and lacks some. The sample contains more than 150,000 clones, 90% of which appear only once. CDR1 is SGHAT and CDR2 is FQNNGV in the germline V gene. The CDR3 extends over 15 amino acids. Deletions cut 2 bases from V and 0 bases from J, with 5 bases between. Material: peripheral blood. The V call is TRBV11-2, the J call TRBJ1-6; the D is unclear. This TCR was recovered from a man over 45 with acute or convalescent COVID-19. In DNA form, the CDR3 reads TGTGCCAGCAGCTTAACTAGCTCCTATAATTCACCCCTCCACTTT. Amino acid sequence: CASSLTSSYNSPLHF.